This TCR beta chain was observed in a study of PD-1 blockade in classical Hodgkin lymphoma. Study outcomes and limitations: CD8+ TCR diversity did not rise significantly by C4D1, unlike CD4+. Patients starting nivolumab less than 1 year after ASCT had lower diversity and were excluded from later analyses.

Per germline, CDR1 SGHTA and CDR2 FQGNSA. The CDR3 is made up of 15 amino acids. Trimming shortened V by 0 bases and J by 2 bases, and 11 bases separated the two germline ends. With regard to this clone: Its antigen is undetermined.

Every single patient, without exception, relapsed after autologous stem cell transplantation, and brentuximab vedotin exposure varied. The study recorded best responses of complete response, partial response or progressive disease. Profiling relied on immunoSEQ multiplex PCR, and the TCRdb table lists in-frame clones only, not all of them. The repertoire includes 38,000 or so clones, 87% of them detected once, and 9% sits in the top ten. The starting material was peripheral blood mononuclear cells (PBMCs), obtained at baseline. The rearrangement joins TRBV7-2 to TRBJ2-7; no reliable D call. The sequence was obtained from a human donor with classical Hodgkin lymphoma. The CDR3 DNA sequence: TGTGCCAGCAGCTTAGCCAGAGTCCGCCCCTACGAGCAGTACTTC. Its translation is CASSLARVRPYEQYF.